This T cell receptor beta chain was observed in a study of blood T cells in healthy people across ages. Study-level information: In model experiments, template switching was able to capture about one barcoded beta molecule for every two T cells that were present.

This CDR3 is built from 15 residues. Germline loops: CDR1 SGHRS, CDR2 YFSETQ. The germline V and J ends were trimmed by 5 bases and 1 base, with 13 bases remaining between them. For the second PCR, which ran for about 6 to 11 cycles, a sample-barcoded 5' primer and a J-beta primer mix were used. Each CDR3 protein is one row after TCRdb ran MiXCR on the 5' RACE reads. This table holds about a million distinct CDR3 sequences, 35% to 45% found once. Input material: blood. The J gene is TRBJ1-5, the V gene TRBV5-1; possible D gene TRBD1, 5 bases. The receptor was isolated from a young man in good health. Here the CDR3 reads CASRLGVDSNQPQHF. The CDR3 coding sequence is TGCGCCAGCAGACTGGGGGTCGACAGCAATCAGCCCCAGCATTTT.